This TCR beta chain was found in a study of blood T cell repertoires in COVID-19. Turning to the study itself: Sources were T cells, B-cell-depleted T cells, or PBMCs; the material itself was cDNA or gDNA.

As concerns this clone: Other DNA sequences in the same sample also yield this CDR3.

During the 2 weeks before they entered the study, exposed participants had met someone with a PCR-confirmed or clinician-diagnosed COVID-19 case. Germline assignment: CDR1 LNHDA and CDR2 SQIVND (reference sequence). The V end was cut by 3 bases, the J end by 6 bases, with 9 bases between. The CDR3 runs to 13 residues. As processed by the authors: By means of reference gene primer amplification, nucleated cell counts were estimated. Assay: immunoSEQ multiplex PCR; the TCRdb copy retains only in-frame clones and omits some. That table supplies the V and J calls and clone size; D and trimming were determined from the DNA. The table includes 200,000 to 250,000 clones, around 90% detected once.

This receptor was identified in a young man who had been exposed to COVID-19. The sequencing sample was made of PBMCs or T cells enriched from blood (not recorded which). The V gene is TRBV19, the J gene TRBJ1-5, with a possible D match to TRBD1 (5 bases). The CDR3 DNA reads as TGTGCCAGTAGTATCAGGGAGGGTCAGCCCCAGCATTTT. It codes for CASSIREGQPQHF.